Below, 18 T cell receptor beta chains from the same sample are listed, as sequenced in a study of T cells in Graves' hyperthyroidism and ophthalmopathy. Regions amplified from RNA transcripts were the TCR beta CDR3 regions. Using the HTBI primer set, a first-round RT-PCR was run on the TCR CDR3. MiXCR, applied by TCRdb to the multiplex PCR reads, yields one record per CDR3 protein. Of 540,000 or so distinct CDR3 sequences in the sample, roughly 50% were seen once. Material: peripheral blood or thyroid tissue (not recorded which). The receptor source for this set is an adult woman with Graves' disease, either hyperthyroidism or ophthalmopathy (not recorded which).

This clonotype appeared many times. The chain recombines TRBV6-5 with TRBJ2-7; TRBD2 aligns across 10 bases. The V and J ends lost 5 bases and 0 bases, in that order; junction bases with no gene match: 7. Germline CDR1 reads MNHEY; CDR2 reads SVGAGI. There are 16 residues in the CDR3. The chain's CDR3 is CASSLTRTSGSYEQYF. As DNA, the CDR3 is TGTGCCAGCAGTCTCACGCGGACTAGCGGCTCCTACGAGCAGTACTTC.

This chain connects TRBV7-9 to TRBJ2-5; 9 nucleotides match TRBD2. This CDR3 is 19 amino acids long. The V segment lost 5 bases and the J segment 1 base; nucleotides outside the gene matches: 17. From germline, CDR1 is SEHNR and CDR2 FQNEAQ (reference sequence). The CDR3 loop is CASSPRNSGSGTFQETQYF. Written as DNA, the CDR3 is TGTGCCAGCAGCCCCCGGAATAGCGGGAGTGGGACCTTCCAAGAGACCCAGTACTTC.

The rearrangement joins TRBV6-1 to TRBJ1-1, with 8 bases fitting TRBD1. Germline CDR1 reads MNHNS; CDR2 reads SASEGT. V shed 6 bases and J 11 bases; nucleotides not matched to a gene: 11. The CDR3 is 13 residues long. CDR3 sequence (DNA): TGTGCCAGCAGCCGGTGGGGGACAGGCTCCGCTTTCTTT. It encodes CASSRWGTGSAFF.

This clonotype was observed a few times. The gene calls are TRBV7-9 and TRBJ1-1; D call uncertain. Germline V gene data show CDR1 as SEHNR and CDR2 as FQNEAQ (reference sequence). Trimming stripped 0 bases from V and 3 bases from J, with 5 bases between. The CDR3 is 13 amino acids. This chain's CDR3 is CASSLAADTEAFF. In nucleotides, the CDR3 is TGTGCCAGCAGCTTAGCGGCAGACACTGAAGCTTTCTTT.

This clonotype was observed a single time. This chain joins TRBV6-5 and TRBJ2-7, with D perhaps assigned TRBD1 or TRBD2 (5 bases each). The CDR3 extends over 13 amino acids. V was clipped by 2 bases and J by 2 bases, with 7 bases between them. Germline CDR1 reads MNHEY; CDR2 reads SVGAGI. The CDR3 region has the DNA TGTGCCAGCAGTTACGGGGGTCCCTACGAGCAGTACTTC. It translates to CASSYGGPYEQYF.

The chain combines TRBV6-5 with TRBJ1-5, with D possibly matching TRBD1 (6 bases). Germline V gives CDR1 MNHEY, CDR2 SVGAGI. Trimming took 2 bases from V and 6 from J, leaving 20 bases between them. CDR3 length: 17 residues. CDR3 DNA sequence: TGTGCCAGCAGTTACCAAGCGGGAGGGGGTGGCCCTCAGCCCCAGCATTTT. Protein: CASSYQAGGGGPQPQHF.

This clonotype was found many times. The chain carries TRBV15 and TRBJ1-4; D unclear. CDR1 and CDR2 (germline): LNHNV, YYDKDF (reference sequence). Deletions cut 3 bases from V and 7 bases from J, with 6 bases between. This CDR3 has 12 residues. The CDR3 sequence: CATSRTGEKLFF. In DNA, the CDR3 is TGTGCCACCAGCAGGACCGGTGAAAAACTGTTTTTT.

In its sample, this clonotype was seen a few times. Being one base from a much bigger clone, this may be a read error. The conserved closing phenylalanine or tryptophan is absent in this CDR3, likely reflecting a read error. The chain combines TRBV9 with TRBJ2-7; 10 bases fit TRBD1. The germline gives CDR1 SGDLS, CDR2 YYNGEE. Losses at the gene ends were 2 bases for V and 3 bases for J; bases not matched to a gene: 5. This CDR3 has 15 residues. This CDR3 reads CASSVSGTGVYEQYL. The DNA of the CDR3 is TGTGCCAGCAGCGTGTCCGGGACAGGGGTCTACGAGCAGTACCTC.

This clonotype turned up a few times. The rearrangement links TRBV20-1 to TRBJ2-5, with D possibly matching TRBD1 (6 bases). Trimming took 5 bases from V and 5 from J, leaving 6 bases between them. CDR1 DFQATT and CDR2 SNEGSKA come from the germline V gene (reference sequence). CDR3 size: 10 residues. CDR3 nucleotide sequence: TGCAGTGCTGGGGGCGAGACCCAGTACTTC. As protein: CSAGGETQYF.

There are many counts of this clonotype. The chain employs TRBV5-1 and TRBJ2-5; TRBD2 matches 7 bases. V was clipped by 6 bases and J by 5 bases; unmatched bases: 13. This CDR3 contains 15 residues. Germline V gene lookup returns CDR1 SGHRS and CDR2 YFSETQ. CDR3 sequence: CASNKGGRSGETQYF. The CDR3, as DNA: TGCGCCAGCAACAAGGGAGGCCGTAGCGGGGAGACCCAGTACTTC.

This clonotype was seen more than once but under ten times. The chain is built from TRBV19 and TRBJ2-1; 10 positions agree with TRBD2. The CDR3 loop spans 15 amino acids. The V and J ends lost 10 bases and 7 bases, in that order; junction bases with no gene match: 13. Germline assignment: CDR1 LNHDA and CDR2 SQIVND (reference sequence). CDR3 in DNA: TGTGCCACCCGCATTCTAGCGGGAGCTCGGAATGAGCAGTTCTTC. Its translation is CATRILAGARNEQFF.

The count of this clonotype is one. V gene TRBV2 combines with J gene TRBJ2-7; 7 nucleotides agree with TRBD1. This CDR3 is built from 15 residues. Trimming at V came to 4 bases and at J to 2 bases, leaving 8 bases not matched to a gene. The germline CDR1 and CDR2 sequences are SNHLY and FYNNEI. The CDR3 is CASSVGQESTYEQYF. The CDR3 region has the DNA TGTGCCAGCAGTGTAGGACAGGAATCTACCTACGAGCAGTACTTC.

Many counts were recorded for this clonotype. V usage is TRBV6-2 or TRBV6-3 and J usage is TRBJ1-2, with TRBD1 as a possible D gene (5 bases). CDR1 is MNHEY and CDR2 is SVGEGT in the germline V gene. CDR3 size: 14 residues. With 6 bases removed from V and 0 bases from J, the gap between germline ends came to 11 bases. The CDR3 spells CASRPGQANYGYTF. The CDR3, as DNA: TGTGCCAGCAGACCAGGACAAGCTAACTATGGCTACACCTTC.

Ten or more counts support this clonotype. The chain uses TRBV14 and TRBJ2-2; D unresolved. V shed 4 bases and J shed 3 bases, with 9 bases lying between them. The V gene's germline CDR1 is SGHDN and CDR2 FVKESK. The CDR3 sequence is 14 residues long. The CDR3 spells CASSRRSYTGELFF. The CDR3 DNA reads TGTGCCAGCAGCCGCCGCAGCTACACCGGGGAGCTGTTTTTT. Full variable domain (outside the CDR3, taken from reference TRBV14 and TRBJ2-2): EAGVTQFPSHSVIEKGQTVTLRCDPISGHDNLYWYRRVMGKEIKFLLHFVKESKQDESGMPNNRFLAERTGGTYSTLKVQPAELEDSGVYFCASSRRSYTGELFFGEGSRLTVL.

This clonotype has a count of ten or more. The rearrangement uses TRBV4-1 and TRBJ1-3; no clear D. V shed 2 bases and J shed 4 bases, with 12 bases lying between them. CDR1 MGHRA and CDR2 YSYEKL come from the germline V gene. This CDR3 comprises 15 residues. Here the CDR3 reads CASSQNTGRGNTIYF. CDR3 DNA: TGCGCCAGCAGCCAAAACACGGGGAGGGGAAACACCATATATTTT.

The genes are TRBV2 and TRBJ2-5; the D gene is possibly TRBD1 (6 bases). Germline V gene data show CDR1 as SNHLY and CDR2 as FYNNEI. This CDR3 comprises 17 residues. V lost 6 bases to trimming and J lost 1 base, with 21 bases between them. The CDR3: CASSDICSGQFQETQYF. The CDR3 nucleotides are TGTGCCAGCAGCGATATCTGCAGTGGACAGTTCCAAGAGACCCAGTACTTC.

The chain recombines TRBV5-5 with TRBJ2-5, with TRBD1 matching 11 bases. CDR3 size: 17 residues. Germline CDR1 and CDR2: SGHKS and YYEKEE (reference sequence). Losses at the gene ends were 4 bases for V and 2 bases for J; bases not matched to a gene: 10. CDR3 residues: CASSIYRTGGPQETQYF. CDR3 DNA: TGTGCCAGCAGCATCTATCGGACAGGGGGCCCTCAAGAGACCCAGTACTTC.

The CDR3 protein is CSETGTGSYEQYF. The CDR3, as DNA: TGCAGTGAAACCGGGACAGGGAGTTACGAGCAGTACTTC. The V and J genes are TRBV20-1 and TRBJ2-7, with 9 bases fitting TRBD1. This CDR3 spans 13 amino acids. Germline loops: CDR1 DFQATT, CDR2 SNEGSKA (reference sequence). V shed 7 bases and J 4 bases; nucleotides not matched to a gene: 8.